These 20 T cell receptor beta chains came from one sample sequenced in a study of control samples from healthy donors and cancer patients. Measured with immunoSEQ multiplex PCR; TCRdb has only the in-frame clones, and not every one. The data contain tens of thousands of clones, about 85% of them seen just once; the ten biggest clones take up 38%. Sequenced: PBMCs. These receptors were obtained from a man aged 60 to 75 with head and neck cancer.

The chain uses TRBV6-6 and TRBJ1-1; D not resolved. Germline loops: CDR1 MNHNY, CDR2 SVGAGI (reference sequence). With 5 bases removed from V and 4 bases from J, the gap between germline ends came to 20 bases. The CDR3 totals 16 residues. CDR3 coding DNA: TGTGCCAGCAGTCACCCCCCTGGGAGGGCCAGCACTGAAGCTTTCTTT. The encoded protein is CASSHPPGRASTEAFF.

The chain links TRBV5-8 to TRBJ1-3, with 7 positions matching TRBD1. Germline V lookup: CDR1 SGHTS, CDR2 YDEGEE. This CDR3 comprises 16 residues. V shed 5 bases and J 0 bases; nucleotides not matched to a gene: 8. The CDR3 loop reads CASSSDRTFSGNTIYF. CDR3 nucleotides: TGTGCCAGCAGTTCGGACAGGACTTTCTCTGGAAACACCATATATTTT.

CDR3 loop: CASSLTTGGRTEAFF. The CDR3 coding sequence is TGTGCCAGCAGCTTAACAACAGGGGGGAGGACTGAAGCTTTCTTT. J is TRBJ1-1 and V is TRBV7-6; 8 nucleotides line up with TRBD1. Trimming removed 2 bases from V and 5 bases from J; junction bases left unmatched: 7. The CDR3 has 15 amino acids. The V gene's germline CDR1 is SGHVS and CDR2 FNYEAQ.

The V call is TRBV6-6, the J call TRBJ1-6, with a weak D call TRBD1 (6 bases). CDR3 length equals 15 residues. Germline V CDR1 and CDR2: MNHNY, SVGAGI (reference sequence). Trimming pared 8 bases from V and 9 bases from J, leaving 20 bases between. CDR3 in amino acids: CASVVQQGTRSPLHF. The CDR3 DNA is TGTGCCAGCGTTGTGCAGCAGGGGACCCGTTCACCCCTCCACTTT.

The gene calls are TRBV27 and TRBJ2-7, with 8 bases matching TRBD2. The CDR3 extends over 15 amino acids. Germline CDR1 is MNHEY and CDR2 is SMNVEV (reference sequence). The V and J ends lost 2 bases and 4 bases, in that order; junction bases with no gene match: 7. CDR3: CASSLLREGVYEQYF. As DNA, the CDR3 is TGTGCCAGCAGTTTACTTCGGGAGGGGGTTTACGAGCAGTACTTC.

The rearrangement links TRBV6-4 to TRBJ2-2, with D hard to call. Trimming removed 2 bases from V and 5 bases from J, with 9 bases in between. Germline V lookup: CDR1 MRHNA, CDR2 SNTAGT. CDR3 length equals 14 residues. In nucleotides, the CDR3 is TGTGCCAGCAGTGACCTAGGACCTACCGGGGAGCTGTTTTTT. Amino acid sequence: CASSDLGPTGELFF.

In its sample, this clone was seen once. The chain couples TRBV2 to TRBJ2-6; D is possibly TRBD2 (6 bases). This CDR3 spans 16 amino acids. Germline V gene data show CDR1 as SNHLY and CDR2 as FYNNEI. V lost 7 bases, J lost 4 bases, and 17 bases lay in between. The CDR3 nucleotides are TGTGCCAGCACCCGGCCCGGGGGTGACGGGGCCAACGTCCTGACTTTC. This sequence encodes CASTRPGGDGANVLTF. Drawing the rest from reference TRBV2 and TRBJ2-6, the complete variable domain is EPEVTQTPSHQVTQMGQEVILRCVPISNHLYFYWYRQILGQKVEFLVSFYNNEISEKSEIFDDQFSVERPDGSNFTLKIRSTKLEDSAMYFCASTRPGGDGANVLTFGAGSRLTVL.

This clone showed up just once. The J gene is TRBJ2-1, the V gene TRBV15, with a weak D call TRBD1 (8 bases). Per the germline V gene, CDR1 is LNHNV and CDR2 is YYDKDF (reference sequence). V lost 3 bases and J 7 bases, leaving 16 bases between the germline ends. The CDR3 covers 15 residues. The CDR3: CATSRGGQGANEQFF. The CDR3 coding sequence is TGTGCCACCAGCAGGGGAGGGCAGGGGGCGAATGAGCAGTTCTTC.

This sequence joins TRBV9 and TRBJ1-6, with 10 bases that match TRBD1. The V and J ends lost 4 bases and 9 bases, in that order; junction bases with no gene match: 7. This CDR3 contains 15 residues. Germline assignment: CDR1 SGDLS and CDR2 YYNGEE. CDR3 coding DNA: TGTGCCAGCAGCCCCGGGACAGGGGAAGCTTCACCCCTCCACTTT. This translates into CASSPGTGEASPLHF.

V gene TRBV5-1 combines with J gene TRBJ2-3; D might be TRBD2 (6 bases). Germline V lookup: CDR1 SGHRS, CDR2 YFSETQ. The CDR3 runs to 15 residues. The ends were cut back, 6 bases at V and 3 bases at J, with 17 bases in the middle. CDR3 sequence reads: CASTSAGYRTDTQYF. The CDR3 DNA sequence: TGCGCCAGCACCTCGGCGGGGTATCGGACAGATACGCAGTATTTT.

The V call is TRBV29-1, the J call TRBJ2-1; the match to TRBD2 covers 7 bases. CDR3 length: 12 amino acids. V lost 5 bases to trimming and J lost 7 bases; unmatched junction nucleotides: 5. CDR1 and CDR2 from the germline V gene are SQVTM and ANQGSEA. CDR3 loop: CSVNGGGNEQFF. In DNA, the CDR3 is TGCAGCGTTAACGGGGGAGGGAATGAGCAGTTCTTC.

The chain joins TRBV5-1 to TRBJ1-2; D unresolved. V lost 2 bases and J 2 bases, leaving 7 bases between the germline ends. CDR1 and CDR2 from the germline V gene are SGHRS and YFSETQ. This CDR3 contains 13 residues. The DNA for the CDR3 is TGCGCCAGCAGCTTCGCAGAGAACTATGGCTACACCTTC. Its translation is CASSFAENYGYTF.

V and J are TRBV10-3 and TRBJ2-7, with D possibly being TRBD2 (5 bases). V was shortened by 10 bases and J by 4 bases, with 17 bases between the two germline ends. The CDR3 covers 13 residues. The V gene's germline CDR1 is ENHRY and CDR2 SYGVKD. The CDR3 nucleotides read TGTGCCACCGGCCAGGACTCTGAATACGAGCAGTACGTC. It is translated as CATGQDSEYEQYV.

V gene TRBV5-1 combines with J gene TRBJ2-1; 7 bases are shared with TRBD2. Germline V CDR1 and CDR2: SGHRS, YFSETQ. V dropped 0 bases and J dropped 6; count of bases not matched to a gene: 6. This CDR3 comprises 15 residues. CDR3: CASSLAPGGSNEQFF. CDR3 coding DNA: TGCGCCAGCAGCTTGGCCCCCGGCGGGAGCAATGAGCAGTTCTTC.

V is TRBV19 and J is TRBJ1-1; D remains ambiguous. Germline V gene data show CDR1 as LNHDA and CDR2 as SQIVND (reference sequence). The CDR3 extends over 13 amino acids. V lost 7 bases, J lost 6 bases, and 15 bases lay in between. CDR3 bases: TGTGCCAGTACAAAAAGGCTGGACTCTGAAGCTTTCTTT. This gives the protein CASTKRLDSEAFF. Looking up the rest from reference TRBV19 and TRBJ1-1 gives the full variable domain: DGGITQSPKYLFRKEGQNVTLSCEQNLNHDAMYWYRQDPGQGLRLIYYSQIVNDFQKGDIAEGYSVSREKKESFPLTVTSAQKNPTAFYLCASTKRLDSEAFFGQGTRLTVV.

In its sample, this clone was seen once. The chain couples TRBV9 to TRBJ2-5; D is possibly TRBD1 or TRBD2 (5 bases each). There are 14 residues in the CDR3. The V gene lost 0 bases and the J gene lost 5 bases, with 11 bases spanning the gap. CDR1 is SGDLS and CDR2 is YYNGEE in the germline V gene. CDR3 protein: CASSVGLGEETQYF. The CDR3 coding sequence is TGTGCCAGCAGCGTAGGATTAGGGGAGGAGACCCAGTACTTC.

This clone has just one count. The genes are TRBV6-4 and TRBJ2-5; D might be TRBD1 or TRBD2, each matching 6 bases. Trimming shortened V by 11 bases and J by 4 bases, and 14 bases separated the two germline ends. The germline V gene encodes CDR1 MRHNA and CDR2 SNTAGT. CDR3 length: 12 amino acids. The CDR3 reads CARVGGSETQYF. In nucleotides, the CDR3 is TGTGCCCGCGTAGGGGGGTCAGAGACCCAGTACTTC.

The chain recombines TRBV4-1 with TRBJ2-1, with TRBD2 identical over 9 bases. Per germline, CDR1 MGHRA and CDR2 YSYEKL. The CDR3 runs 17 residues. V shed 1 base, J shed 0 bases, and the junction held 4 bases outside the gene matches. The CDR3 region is CASSQGLAASSYNEQFF. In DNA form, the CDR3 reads TGCGCCAGCAGCCAAGGACTAGCGGCGAGCTCCTACAATGAGCAGTTCTTC.

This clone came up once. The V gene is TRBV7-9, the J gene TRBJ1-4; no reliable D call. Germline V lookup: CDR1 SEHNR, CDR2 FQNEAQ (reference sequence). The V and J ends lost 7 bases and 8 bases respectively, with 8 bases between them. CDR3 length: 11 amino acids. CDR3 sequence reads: CASTADEKLFF. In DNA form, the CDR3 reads TGTGCCAGCACCGCGGACGAAAAACTGTTTTTT.

CDR3 sequence (DNA): TGTGCCAGCAGTTACGCGTCAACAGGGGCGGGTCAGCCCCAGCATTTT. Translated, it gives CASSYASTGAGQPQHF. The genes are TRBV6-2 or TRBV6-3 and TRBJ1-5, with TRBD1 matching 7 bases. The CDR3 consists of 16 residues. CDR1 MNHEY and CDR2 SVGEGT come from the germline V gene. The V gene end was trimmed by 2 bases and the J gene end by 6 bases; junction bases not matched to a gene: 10.